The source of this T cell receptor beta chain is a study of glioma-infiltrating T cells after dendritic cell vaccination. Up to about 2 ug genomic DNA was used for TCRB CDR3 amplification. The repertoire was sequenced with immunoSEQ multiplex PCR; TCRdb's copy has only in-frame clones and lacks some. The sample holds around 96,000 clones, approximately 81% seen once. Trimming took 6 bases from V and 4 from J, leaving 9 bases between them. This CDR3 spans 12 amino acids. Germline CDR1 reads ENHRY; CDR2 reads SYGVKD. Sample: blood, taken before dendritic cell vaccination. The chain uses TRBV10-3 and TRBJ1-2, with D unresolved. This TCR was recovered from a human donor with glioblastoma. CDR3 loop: CAIRAPPYGYTF. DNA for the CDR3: TGTGCCATCAGGGCCCCTCCCTATGGCTACACCTTC.